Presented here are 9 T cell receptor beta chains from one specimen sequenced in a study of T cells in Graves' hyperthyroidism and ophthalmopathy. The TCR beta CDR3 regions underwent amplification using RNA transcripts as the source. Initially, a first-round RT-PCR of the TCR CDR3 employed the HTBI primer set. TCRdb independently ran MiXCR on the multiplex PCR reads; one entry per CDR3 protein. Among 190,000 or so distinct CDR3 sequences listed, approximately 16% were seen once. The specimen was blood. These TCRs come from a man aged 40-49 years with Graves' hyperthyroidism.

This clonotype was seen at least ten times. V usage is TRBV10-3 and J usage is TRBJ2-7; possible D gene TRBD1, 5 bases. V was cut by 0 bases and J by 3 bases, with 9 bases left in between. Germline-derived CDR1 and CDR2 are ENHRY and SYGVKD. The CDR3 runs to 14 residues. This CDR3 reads CAISESRQNYEQYF. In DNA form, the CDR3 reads TGTGCCATCAGTGAGTCGCGACAGAACTACGAGCAGTACTTC.

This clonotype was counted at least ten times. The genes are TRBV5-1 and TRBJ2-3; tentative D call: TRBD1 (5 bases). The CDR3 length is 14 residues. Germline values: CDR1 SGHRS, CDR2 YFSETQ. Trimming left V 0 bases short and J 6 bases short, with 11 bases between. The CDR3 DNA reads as TGCGCCAGCAGCTTGGGCCAGACAGCTGATACGCAGTATTTT. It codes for CASSLGQTADTQYF.

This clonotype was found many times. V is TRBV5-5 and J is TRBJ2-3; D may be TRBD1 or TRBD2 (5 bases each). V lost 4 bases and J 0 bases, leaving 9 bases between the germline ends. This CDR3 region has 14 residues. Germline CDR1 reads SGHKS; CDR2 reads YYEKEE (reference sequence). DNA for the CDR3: TGTGCCAGCAGCATCAGGGACAGCACAGATACGCAGTATTTT. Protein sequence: CASSIRDSTDTQYF. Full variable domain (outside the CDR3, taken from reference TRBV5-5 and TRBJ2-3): DAGVTQSPTHLIKTRGQQVTLRCSPISGHKSVSWYQQVLGQGPQFIFQYYEKEERGRGNFPDRFSARQFPNYSSELNVNALLLGDSALYLCASSIRDSTDTQYFGPGTRLTVL.

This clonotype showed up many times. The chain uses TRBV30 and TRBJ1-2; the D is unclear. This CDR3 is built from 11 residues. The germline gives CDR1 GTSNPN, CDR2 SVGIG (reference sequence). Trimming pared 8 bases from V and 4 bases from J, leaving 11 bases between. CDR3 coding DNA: TGTGCCCACCACGGGTTCTATGGCTACACCTTC. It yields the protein CAHHGFYGYTF.

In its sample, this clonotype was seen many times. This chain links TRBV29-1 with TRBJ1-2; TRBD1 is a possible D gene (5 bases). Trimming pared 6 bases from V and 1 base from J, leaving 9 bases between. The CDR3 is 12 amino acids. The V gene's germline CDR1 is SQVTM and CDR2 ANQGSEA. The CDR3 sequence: CSVKQDNYGYTF. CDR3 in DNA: TGCAGCGTAAAACAGGATAACTATGGCTACACCTTC. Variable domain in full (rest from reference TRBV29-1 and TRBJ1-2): SAVISQKPSRDICQRGTSLTIQCQVDSQVTMMFWYRQQPGQSLTLIATANQGSEATYESGFVIDKFPISRPNLTFSTLTVSNMSPEDSSIYLCSVKQDNYGYTFGSGTRLTVV.

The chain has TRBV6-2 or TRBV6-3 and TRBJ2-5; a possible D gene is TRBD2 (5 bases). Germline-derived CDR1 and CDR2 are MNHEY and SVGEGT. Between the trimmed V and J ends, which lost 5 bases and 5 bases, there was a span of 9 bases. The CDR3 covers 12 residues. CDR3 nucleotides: TGTGCCAGCAGTGGGCGCGGGGAGACCCAGTACTTC. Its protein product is CASSGRGETQYF.

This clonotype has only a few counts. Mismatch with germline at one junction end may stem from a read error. The CDR3 DNA sequence: TGCGCCAGCAACCCAGGGGGAGAGACCCAGTACTTT. Amino acid sequence: CASNPGGETQYF. V usage is TRBV10-2 and J usage is TRBJ2-5, with 7 bases fitting TRBD1. The CDR3 covers 12 residues. Germline V lookup: CDR1 WSHSY, CDR2 SAAADI.

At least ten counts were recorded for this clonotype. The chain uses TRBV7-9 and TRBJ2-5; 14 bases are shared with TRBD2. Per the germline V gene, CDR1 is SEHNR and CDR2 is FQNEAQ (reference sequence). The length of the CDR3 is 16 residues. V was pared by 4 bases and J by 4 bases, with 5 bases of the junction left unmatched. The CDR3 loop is CASSSGLAGGGETQYF. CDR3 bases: TGTGCCAGCAGCTCCGGACTAGCGGGGGGAGGAGAGACCCAGTACTTC.

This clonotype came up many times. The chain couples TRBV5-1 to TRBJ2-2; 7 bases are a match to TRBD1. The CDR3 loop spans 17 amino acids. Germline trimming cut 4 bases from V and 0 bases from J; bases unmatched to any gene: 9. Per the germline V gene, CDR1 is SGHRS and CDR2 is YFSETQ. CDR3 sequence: CASSPQTDRPNTGELFF. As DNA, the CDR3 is TGCGCCAGCAGCCCCCAAACGGACAGGCCGAACACCGGGGAGCTGTTTTTT.